This T cell receptor beta chain emerged from a study of blood T cells in healthy people across ages. The study's findings and limits: Older age coincided with a roughly linear decline in TCR beta diversity per million T cells. In long-lived donors, naive CD4+ cell counts and diversity exceeded those of aged donors.

CDR3 length: 20 amino acids. Trimming removed 6 bases from V and 2 bases from J, with 31 bases in between. Regarding this clonotype: Its antigen remains unknown.

Primed by a sample-barcoded 5' primer and a J-beta primer mix, a second PCR proceeded for roughly 6 to 12 cycles. TCRdb re-called the 5' RACE reads through MiXCR, storing one row per CDR3 protein. The top ten clones hold about 7.7% of a sample with around 1.7 million distinct CDR3 sequences, roughly 27% of them seen once. Per individual sample, total RNA of at least 6 micrograms was extracted. The TCR comes from a young woman in good health. The gene calls are TRBV12-3 or TRBV12-4 and TRBJ2-5; D is uncertain. The sample was blood. DNA for the CDR3: TGTGCCAGCAGCTTAAATCCCGACACGCCCAGGTGGGATTTGCAAGAGACCCAGTACTTC. This translates into CASSLNPDTPRWDLQETQYF.